The sequence of this T cell receptor (beta chain) was determined in a study of blood T cell repertoires in COVID-19. The protocol was immunoSEQ multiplex PCR, while the TCRdb copy is restricted to in-frame clones and leaves out a portion. This table has approximately 120,000 clones, around 70% appearing once. This clone was seen more than once but under ten times. Germline CDR1 reads SGDLS; CDR2 reads YYNGEE. V lost 3 bases, J lost 5 bases, and 14 bases lay in between. This CDR3 is built from 14 residues. The sequence was obtained from a man aged 80 or over with COVID-19, enrolled during active disease. Sequences were obtained from peripheral blood. The chain links TRBV9 to TRBJ1-2; TRBD1 is a possible D gene (5 bases). For the CDR3, the DNA is TGTGCCAGCAGCGCCAACGGGGGGTCATATGGCTACACCTTC. Protein product: CASSANGGSYGYTF.